Included here is one T cell receptor (beta chain) sequence, with context. Assay used: immunoSEQ multiplex PCR; TCRdb lists only in-frame clones, some missing. Of 38,000 or so clones in the sample, about 96% are singletons; the top ten hold around 3.5%. The data belong to a study of T cells in tuberculosis. The TCR was taken from a donor aged 10 to 29 with latent tuberculosis or without tuberculosis infection. The sequencing sample was made of PBMCs.

CDR3 protein: CASSLGGTGYMNTEAFF. CDR3 nucleotides: TGCGCCAGCAGCTTGGGAGGGACAGGGTATATGAACACTGAAGCTTTCTTT. The J gene is TRBJ1-1, the V gene TRBV5-1, with TRBD1 identical over 9 bases. V shed 0 bases, J shed 0 bases, and the junction held 6 bases outside the gene matches. The germline gives CDR1 SGHRS, CDR2 YFSETQ. The CDR3 length is 17 residues.